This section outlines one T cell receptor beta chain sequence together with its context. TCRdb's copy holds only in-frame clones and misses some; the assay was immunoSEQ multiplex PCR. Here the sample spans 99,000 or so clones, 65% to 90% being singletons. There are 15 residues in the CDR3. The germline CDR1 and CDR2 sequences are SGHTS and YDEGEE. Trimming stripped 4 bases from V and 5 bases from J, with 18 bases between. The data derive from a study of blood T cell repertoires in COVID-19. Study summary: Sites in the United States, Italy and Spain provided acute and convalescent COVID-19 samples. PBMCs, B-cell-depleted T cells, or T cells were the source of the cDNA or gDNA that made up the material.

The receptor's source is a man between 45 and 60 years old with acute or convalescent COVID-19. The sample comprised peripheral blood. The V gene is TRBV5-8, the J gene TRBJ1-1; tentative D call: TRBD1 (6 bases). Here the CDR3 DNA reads TGTGCCAGCAGCATACTCAGGGGCGCTTTTACTGAAGCTTTCTTT. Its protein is CASSILRGAFTEAFF. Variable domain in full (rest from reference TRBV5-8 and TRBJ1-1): EAGVTQSPTHLIKTRGQQATLRCSPISGHTSVYWYQQALGLGLQFLLWYDEGEERNRGNFPPRFSGRQFPNYSSELNVNALELEDSALYLCASSILRGAFTEAFFGQGTRLTVV.